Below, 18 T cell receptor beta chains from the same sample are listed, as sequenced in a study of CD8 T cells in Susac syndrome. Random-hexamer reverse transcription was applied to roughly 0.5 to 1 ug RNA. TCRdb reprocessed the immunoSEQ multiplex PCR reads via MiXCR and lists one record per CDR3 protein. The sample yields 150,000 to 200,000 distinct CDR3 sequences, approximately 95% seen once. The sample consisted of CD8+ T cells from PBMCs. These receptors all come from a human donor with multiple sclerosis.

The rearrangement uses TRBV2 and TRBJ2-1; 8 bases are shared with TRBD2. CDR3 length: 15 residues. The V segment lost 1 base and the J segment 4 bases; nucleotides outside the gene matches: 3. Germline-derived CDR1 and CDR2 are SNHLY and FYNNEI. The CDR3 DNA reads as TGTGCCAGCAGTGAAGTAGCGGGGCGGTACAATGAGCAGTTCTTC. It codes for CASSEVAGRYNEQFF. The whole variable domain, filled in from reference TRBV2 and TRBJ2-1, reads EPEVTQTPSHQVTQMGQEVILRCVPISNHLYFYWYRQILGQKVEFLVSFYNNEISEKSEIFDDQFSVERPDGSNFTLKIRSTKLEDSAMYFCASSEVAGRYNEQFFGPGTRLTVL.

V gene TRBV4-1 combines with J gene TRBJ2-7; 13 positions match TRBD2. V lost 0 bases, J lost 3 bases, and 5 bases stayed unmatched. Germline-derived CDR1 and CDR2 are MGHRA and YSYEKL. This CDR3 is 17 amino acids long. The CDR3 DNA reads TGCGCCAGCAGCCAAGATCCGGGACTAGCGGGGCTCTACGAGCAGTACTTC. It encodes CASSQDPGLAGLYEQYF.

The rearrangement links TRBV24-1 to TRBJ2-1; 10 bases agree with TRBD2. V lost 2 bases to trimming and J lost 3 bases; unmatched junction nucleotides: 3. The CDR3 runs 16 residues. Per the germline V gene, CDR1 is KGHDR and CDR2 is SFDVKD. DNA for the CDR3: TGTGCCACCAGTGATTGTTCTAGCGGGAGCTACAATGAGCAGTTCTTC. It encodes CATSDCSSGSYNEQFF.

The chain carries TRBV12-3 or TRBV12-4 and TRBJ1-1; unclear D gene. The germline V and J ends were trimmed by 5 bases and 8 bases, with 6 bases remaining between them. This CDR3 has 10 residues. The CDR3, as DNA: TGTGCCAGCAGTCGACTGGAAGCTTTCTTT. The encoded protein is CASSRLEAFF.

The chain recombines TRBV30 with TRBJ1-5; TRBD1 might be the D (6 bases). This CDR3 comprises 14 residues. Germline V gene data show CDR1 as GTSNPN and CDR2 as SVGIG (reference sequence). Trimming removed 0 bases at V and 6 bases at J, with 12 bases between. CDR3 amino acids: CAWSVSQDSQPQHF. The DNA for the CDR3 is TGTGCCTGGAGTGTATCGCAGGACAGTCAGCCCCAGCATTTT.

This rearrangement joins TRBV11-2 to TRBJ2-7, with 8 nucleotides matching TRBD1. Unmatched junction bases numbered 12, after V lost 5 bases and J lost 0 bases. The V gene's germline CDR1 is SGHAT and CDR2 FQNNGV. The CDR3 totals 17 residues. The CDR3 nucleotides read TGTGCCAGCAGCCCGCGGACTGGACAGGGACTCTCCTACGAGCAGTACTTC. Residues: CASSPRTGQGLSYEQYF.

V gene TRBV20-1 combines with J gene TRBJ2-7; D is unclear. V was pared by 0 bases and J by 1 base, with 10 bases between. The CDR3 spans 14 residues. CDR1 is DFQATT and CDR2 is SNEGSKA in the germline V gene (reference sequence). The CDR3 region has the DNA TGCAGTGCTAGAGATTTTGTCAATTCCTACGAGCAGTACTTC. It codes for CSARDFVNSYEQYF.

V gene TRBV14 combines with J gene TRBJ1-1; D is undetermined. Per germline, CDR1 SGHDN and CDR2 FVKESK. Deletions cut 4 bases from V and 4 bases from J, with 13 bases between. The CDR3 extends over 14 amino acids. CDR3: CASSPREPGTEAFF. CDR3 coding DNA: TGTGCCAGCAGCCCGAGGGAACCGGGCACTGAAGCTTTCTTT.

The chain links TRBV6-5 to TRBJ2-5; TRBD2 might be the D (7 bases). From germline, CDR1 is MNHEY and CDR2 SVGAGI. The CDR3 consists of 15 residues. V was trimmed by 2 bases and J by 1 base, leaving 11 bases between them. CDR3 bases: TGTGCCAGCAGTTACCTCGGGGGGCCCCAAGAGACCCAGTACTTC. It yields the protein CASSYLGGPQETQYF.

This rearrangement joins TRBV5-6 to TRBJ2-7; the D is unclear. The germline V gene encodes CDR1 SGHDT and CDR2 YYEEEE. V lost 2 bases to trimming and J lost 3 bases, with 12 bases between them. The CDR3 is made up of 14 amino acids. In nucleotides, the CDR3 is TGTGCCAGCAGCTTAGTGGGCAGAAGCTACGAGCAGTACTTC. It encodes CASSLVGRSYEQYF.

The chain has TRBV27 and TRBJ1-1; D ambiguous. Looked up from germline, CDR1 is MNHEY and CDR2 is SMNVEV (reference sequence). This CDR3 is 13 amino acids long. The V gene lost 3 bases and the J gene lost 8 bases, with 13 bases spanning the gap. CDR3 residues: CASSFMSDEEAFF. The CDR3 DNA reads TGTGCCAGCAGTTTTATGAGTGACGAAGAAGCTTTCTTT.

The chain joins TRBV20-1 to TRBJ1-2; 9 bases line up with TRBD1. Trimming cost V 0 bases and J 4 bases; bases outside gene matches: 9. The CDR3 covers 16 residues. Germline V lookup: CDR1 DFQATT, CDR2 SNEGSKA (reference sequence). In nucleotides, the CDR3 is TGCAGTGCTAGAGATTCCATGACAGGGGGAAGCTATGGCTACACCTTC. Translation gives CSARDSMTGGSYGYTF.

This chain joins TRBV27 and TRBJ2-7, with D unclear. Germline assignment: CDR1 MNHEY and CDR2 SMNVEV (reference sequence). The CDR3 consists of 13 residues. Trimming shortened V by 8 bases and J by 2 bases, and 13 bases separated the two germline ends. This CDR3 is CASAPGLTYEQYF. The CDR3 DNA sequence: TGTGCCAGCGCGCCGGGCCTAACCTACGAGCAGTACTTC.

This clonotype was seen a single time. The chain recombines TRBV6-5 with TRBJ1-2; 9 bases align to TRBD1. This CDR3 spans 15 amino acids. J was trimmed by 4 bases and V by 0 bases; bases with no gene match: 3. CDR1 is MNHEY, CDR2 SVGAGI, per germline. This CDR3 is CASSYSTGGGYGYTF. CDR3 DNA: TGTGCCAGCAGTTACTCCACAGGGGGCGGCTATGGCTACACCTTC.

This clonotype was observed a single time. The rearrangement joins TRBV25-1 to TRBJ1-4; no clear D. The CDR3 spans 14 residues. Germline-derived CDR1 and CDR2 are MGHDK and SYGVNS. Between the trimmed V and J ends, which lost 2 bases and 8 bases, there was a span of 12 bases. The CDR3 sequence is CASSEIPTGEKLFF. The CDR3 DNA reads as TGTGCCAGCAGTGAAATCCCCACCGGAGAAAAACTGTTTTTT.

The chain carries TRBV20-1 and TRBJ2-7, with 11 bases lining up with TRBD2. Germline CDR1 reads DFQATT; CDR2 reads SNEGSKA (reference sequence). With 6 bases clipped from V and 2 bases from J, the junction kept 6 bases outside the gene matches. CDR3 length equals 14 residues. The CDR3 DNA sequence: TGCAGTGCCACGACTAGCGGGGCACCCTACGAGCAGTACTTC. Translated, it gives CSATTSGAPYEQYF.

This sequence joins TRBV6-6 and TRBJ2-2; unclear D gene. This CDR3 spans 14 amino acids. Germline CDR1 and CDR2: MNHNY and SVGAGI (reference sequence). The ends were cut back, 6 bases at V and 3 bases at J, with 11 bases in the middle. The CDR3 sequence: CASRSDLDTGELFF. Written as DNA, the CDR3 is TGTGCCAGCAGGTCCGACCTGGACACCGGGGAGCTGTTTTTT.

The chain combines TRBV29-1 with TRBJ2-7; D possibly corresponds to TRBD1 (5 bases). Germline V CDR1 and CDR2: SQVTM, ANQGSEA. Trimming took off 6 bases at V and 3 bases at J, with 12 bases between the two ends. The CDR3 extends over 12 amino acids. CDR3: CSVRAGYYEQYF. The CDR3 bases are TGCAGCGTAAGAGCAGGGTACTACGAGCAGTACTTC.